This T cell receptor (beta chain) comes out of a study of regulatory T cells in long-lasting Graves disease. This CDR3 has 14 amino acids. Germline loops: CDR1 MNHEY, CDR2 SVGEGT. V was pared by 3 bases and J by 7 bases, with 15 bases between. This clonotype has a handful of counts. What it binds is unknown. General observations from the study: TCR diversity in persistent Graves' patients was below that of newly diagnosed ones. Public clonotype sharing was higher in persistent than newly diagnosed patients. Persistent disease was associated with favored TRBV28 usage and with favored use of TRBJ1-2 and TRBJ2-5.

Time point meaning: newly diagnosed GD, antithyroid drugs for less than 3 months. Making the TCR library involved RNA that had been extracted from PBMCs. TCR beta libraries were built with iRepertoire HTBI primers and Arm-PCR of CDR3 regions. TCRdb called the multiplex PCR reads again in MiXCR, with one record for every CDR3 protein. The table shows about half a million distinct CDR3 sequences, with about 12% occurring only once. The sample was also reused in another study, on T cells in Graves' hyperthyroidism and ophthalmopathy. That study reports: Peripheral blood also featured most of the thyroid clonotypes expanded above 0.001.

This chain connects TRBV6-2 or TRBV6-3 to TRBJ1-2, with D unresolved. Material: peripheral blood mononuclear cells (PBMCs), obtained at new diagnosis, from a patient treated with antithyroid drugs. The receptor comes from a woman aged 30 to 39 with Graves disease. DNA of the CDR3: TGTGCCAGCAGTTATAGTCACGGAGAGCGTGGCTACACCTTC. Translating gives CASSYSHGERGYTF.